The rows below give T cell receptor beta chains drawn from one sample of a study of blood T cells in healthy people across ages. TCRdb fed the 5' RACE reads into MiXCR, producing one record per CDR3 protein. The data contain 700,000 or so distinct CDR3 sequences, 20% to 25% of them seen just once; the ten biggest clones take up approximately 20%. The sample comprised blood. Receptors were obtained from a man in his 70s in good health. Each CDR3 is given with its conserved first and last residue. A D gene is named only where the DNA matches it firmly. Expanded clones get a size class; other rows say once, few or many, or leave the size out.

v_call	j_call	clone_size	cdr3_length	d_call	cdr3_aa	cdr3_nt
TRBV12-3/TRBV12-4	TRBJ2-7	.	14	.	CASTARMIPYEQYF	TGTGCCAGCACTGCCCGAATGATTCCCTACGAGCAGTACTTC
TRBV12-3/TRBV12-4	TRBJ2-1	many	19	TRBD2	CASLNASGGWYASYNEQFF	TGTGCCTCCCTTAATGCTAGCGGGGGGTGGTACGCCTCCTACAATGAGCAGTTCTTC
TRBV5-1	TRBJ1-4	.	15	.	CASRVRGTTNEKLFF	TGCGCCAGCAGGGTCAGGGGAACAACTAATGAAAAACTGTTTTTT
TRBV5-5	TRBJ1-3	.	17	.	CASTPKERSLSGNTIYF	TGTGCCAGCACCCCCAAAGAGCGATCCCTCTCTGGAAACACCATATATTTT
TRBV29-1	TRBJ2-3	.	15	.	CSVDSEAGRKGTQYF	TGCAGCGTTGATAGTGAGGCAGGGCGGAAAGGTACGCAGTATTTT
TRBV7-9	TRBJ1-5	.	14	.	CASSHPGPNQPQHF	TGTGCCAGCAGCCACCCGGGCCCCAATCAGCCCCAGCATTTT
TRBV12-5	TRBJ2-1	few	15	TRBD2	CASGPGLAGVNEQFF	TGTGCTAGTGGTCCGGGACTAGCGGGAGTAAATGAGCAGTTCTTC
TRBV7-9	TRBJ2-7	few	12	.	CASSLSGLSLFF	TGTGCCAGCAGCTTGTCAGGGCTCTCTCTGTTCTTC
TRBV20-1	TRBJ2-2	.	14	TRBD2	CSARGTSDTGELFF	TGCAGTGCTAGAGGGACTAGCGACACCGGGGAGCTGTTTTTT
TRBV12-3/TRBV12-4	TRBJ2-1	.	15	TRBD1	CASSSTGAFYNEQFF	TGTGCCAGCAGTTCCACAGGGGCGTTTTACAATGAGCAGTTCTTC
TRBV4-1	TRBJ1-2	.	14	.	CASSQEGWSYGYTF	TGCGCCAGCAGCCAAGAGGGCTGGAGTTATGGCTACACCTTC
TRBV12-3/TRBV12-4	TRBJ1-5	.	15	TRBD1	CASRLTGGTNQPQHF	TGTGCCAGCAGACTGACAGGGGGCACCAATCAGCCCCAGCATTTT
TRBV11-2	TRBJ2-3	many	13	.	CASSLEITDTQYF	TGTGCCAGCAGCTTAGAGATCACAGATACGCAGTATTTT
TRBV7-9	TRBJ2-1	few	15	TRBD2	CASSSGLAGVEEQFF	TGTGCCAGCAGCTCGGGACTAGCGGGAGTGGAGGAGCAGTTCTTC
TRBV7-9	TRBJ1-6	few	15	.	CASSLGDLIGSPLHF	TGTGCCAGCAGCTTAGGAGACTTGATAGGTTCACCCCTCCACTTT
TRBV20-1	TRBJ2-1	.	18	TRBD2	CSARVAGGPGSSYNEQFF	TGCAGTGCTAGGGTAGCGGGAGGGCCGGGGAGCTCCTACAATGAGCAGTTCTTC
TRBV5-1	TRBJ2-1	.	14	.	CASSLRLALSQQFF	TGCGCCAGCAGCTTGCGGCTAGCATTGTCCCAGCAGTTCTTC
TRBV29-1	TRBJ2-3	once	14	.	CSVDNVPSTDTQYF	TGCAGCGTTGATAACGTACCTAGCACAGATACGCAGTATTTT
TRBV29-1	TRBJ1-2	.	14	.	CSVQTGTSVLGYTF	TGCAGCGTTCAAACCGGGACAAGCGTTTTGGGCTACACCTTC
TRBV10-3	TRBJ1-2	.	14	.	CASREAIRGYGYTF	TGTGCCTCCCGGGAGGCGATTCGTGGCTATGGCTACACCTTC
TRBV5-6	TRBJ2-3	few	14	.	CASSLNRLTDTQYF	TGTGCCAGCAGCTTGAACCGCCTCACAGATACGCAGTATTTT
TRBV5-1	TRBJ1-1	many	14	TRBD1	CASSVTGGNTEAFF	TGCGCCAGCAGCGTGACAGGGGGGAACACTGAAGCTTTCTTT